A selection of T cell receptor beta chains follows, all from one sample in a study of shared clonotypes between healthy human individuals. Profiled with immunoSEQ multiplex PCR; TCRdb holds only in-frame clones, not every one. The table records roughly 2.2 million clones, approximately 95% of them present only once. The sequenced material came from naive CD4+ T cells from PBMCs. The receptor set was obtained from a man younger than 35 in good health. Some clones in this sample may be carry-over from other donors' samples. Each CDR3 is given with its conserved first and last residue. The D gene is left open where the match is weak. The size of a clone is reported for some rows only, either as once, few or many, or as a class for expanded clones.

j_call: TRBJ1-1
clone_size: few
d_call: .
v_call: TRBV7-9
cdr3_length: 14
cdr3_nt: TGTGCCAGCAGCTTAGGCTCCGGTGACAGCGGAGCTTTCTTT
cdr3_aa: CASSLGSGDSGAFF

j_call: TRBJ1-6
clone_size: .
d_call: .
v_call: TRBV30
cdr3_length: 15
cdr3_nt: TGTGCCTGGAGTGGGGCCTGGGTGGGAAATTCACCCCTCCACTTT
cdr3_aa: CAWSGAWVGNSPLHF

j_call: TRBJ2-5
clone_size: .
d_call: TRBD1
v_call: TRBV9
cdr3_length: 17
cdr3_nt: TGTGCCAGCAGCGTAGGGGGACAGGGGACATACCAAGAGACCCAGTACTTC
cdr3_aa: CASSVGGQGTYQETQYF

j_call: TRBJ2-7
clone_size: .
d_call: TRBD2
v_call: TRBV27
cdr3_length: 15
cdr3_nt: TGTGCCAGCAGTTCGTGGCTAGCGGGAGTATACGAGCAGTACTTC
cdr3_aa: CASSSWLAGVYEQYF

j_call: TRBJ1-2
clone_size: .
d_call: .
v_call: TRBV30
cdr3_length: 13
cdr3_nt: TGTGCCTGGATCTCCCCCTACCACGTAGGCTACACCTTC
cdr3_aa: CAWISPYHVGYTF

j_call: TRBJ2-7
clone_size: .
d_call: .
v_call: TRBV21-1
cdr3_length: 14
cdr3_nt: TGTGCCAGCAGTCACAGGGGGCCTACCTACGAGCAGTACTTC
cdr3_aa: CASSHRGPTYEQYF

j_call: TRBJ2-5
clone_size: once
d_call: .
v_call: TRBV7-3
cdr3_length: 15
cdr3_nt: TGTGCCAGCAGCATAGGTGGGGGCCGGCAAGAGACCCAGTACTTC
cdr3_aa: CASSIGGGRQETQYF

j_call: TRBJ1-1
clone_size: .
d_call: .
v_call: TRBV6-4
cdr3_length: 14
cdr3_nt: TGTGCCAGCAGTGCCGGTGGGGTGGGCACTGAAGCTTTCTTT
cdr3_aa: CASSAGGVGTEAFF

j_call: TRBJ1-3
clone_size: .
d_call: .
v_call: TRBV6-6
cdr3_length: 15
cdr3_nt: TGTGCCAGCAGTCGACAGGCCTCCTCTGGAAACACCATATATTTT
cdr3_aa: CASSRQASSGNTIYF

j_call: TRBJ2-2
clone_size: .
d_call: TRBD2
v_call: TRBV4-1
cdr3_length: 17
cdr3_nt: TGCGCCAGCAGCCAAGGGGGCGGGAGGAGGTACACCGGGGAGCTGTTTTTT
cdr3_aa: CASSQGGGRRYTGELFF

j_call: TRBJ1-2
clone_size: .
d_call: TRBD1
v_call: TRBV18
cdr3_length: 16
cdr3_nt: TGTGCCAGCTCCCAGGGCGGGACAGCTAAAAACTATGGCTACACCTTC
cdr3_aa: CASSQGGTAKNYGYTF

j_call: TRBJ2-2
clone_size: .
d_call: .
v_call: TRBV9
cdr3_length: 17
cdr3_nt: TGTGCCAGCAGCGTAGGAGGGCACCCGGGGAACACCGGGGAGCTGTTTTTT
cdr3_aa: CASSVGGHPGNTGELFF

j_call: TRBJ2-2
clone_size: .
d_call: TRBD2
v_call: TRBV11-3
cdr3_length: 17
cdr3_nt: TGTGCCAGCAGCTTAGTTCGGGGAGGGACCCCCACCGGGGAGCTGTTTTTT
cdr3_aa: CASSLVRGGTPTGELFF

j_call: TRBJ1-5
clone_size: once
d_call: TRBD1
v_call: TRBV2
cdr3_length: 15
cdr3_nt: TGTGCCAGCAGTGCCCAAGGACAGGGTGGACAGCCCCAGCATTTT
cdr3_aa: CASSAQGQGGQPQHF

j_call: TRBJ1-3
clone_size: .
d_call: TRBD1
v_call: TRBV9
cdr3_length: 17
cdr3_nt: TGTGCCAGCAGCGTAGCGACAGGGGGCACCTCTGGAAACACCATATATTTT
cdr3_aa: CASSVATGGTSGNTIYF

j_call: TRBJ1-5
clone_size: .
d_call: .
v_call: TRBV27
cdr3_length: 15
cdr3_nt: TGTGCCAGCAGTTTAATGGGGTACGGAAATCAGCCCCAGCATTTT
cdr3_aa: CASSLMGYGNQPQHF

j_call: TRBJ2-5
clone_size: once
d_call: TRBD1
v_call: TRBV4-1
cdr3_length: 13
cdr3_nt: TGCGCCAGTTCCAGGGGGTCCCAAGAGACCCAGTACTTC
cdr3_aa: CASSRGSQETQYF

j_call: TRBJ2-3
clone_size: .
d_call: TRBD1
v_call: TRBV6-5
cdr3_length: 15
cdr3_nt: TGTGCCAGCAGGGAGGGACAGGGACGCACAGATACGCAGTATTTT
cdr3_aa: CASREGQGRTDTQYF

j_call: TRBJ2-1
clone_size: .
d_call: TRBD2
v_call: TRBV28
cdr3_length: 14
cdr3_nt: TGTGCCAGCACACCTAGCGGGAGAGGGGATGAGCAGTTCTTC
cdr3_aa: CASTPSGRGDEQFF

j_call: TRBJ2-5
clone_size: .
d_call: .
v_call: TRBV5-1
cdr3_length: 13
cdr3_nt: TGCGCCAGCAGCCGAGGGACGCGGGAGACCCAGTACTTC
cdr3_aa: CASSRGTRETQYF

j_call: TRBJ2-1
clone_size: .
d_call: .
v_call: TRBV5-1
cdr3_length: 14
cdr3_nt: TGCGCCAGCAGGCCGAGCAGCTCCTACAATGAGCAGTTCTTC
cdr3_aa: CASRPSSSYNEQFF

j_call: TRBJ2-2
clone_size: once
d_call: .
v_call: TRBV5-1
cdr3_length: 15
cdr3_nt: TGCGCCAGCAGCTTTATCGCTAGGCCAACCGGGGAGCTGTTTTTT
cdr3_aa: CASSFIARPTGELFF

j_call: TRBJ2-7
clone_size: once
d_call: .
v_call: TRBV9
cdr3_length: 15
cdr3_nt: TGTGCCAGCAGCGCGAGCCGGGACTGGAGTTACGAGCAGTACTTC
cdr3_aa: CASSASRDWSYEQYF

j_call: TRBJ2-3
clone_size: .
d_call: .
v_call: TRBV7-9
cdr3_length: 15
cdr3_nt: TGTGCCAGCAGCTTATTTAATAGGTTCCCAGATACGCAGTATTTT
cdr3_aa: CASSLFNRFPDTQYF

j_call: TRBJ1-1
clone_size: .
d_call: .
v_call: TRBV30
cdr3_length: 13
cdr3_nt: TGTGCCTGGAGTGTACTTTGGGGCTCTGAAGCTTTCTTT
cdr3_aa: CAWSVLWGSEAFF

j_call: TRBJ1-2
clone_size: .
d_call: TRBD1
v_call: TRBV28
cdr3_length: 18
cdr3_nt: TGTGCCAGCAGACTTGACCCGGGACAGGGGGCAATCGGCTATGGCTACACCTTC
cdr3_aa: CASRLDPGQGAIGYGYTF

j_call: TRBJ2-1
clone_size: .
d_call: .
v_call: TRBV2
cdr3_length: 13
cdr3_nt: TGTGCCAGCAGTATCTCCTCATACAATGAGCAGTTCTTC
cdr3_aa: CASSISSYNEQFF

j_call: TRBJ2-2
clone_size: once
d_call: .
v_call: TRBV11-3
cdr3_length: 15
cdr3_nt: TGTGCCAGCAGCCTCCGGGACCCAGACACCGGGGAGCTGTTTTTT
cdr3_aa: CASSLRDPDTGELFF

j_call: TRBJ2-7
clone_size: .
d_call: .
v_call: TRBV28
cdr3_length: 15
cdr3_nt: TGTGCCAGCAGTCCACCCCTTCCAGGGACGCGTGAGCAGTACTTC
cdr3_aa: CASSPPLPGTREQYF

j_call: TRBJ2-7
clone_size: .
d_call: .
v_call: TRBV7-8
cdr3_length: 16
cdr3_nt: TGTGCCAGCAGTTCCCCCTTGGGGGAGTCCTCCGCCGAGCAGTACTTC
cdr3_aa: CASSSPLGESSAEQYF

j_call: TRBJ2-7
clone_size: .
d_call: .
v_call: TRBV28
cdr3_length: 12
cdr3_nt: TGTGCCAGCAGTCCTCAGAGCTACGAGCAGTACTTC
cdr3_aa: CASSPQSYEQYF

j_call: TRBJ2-7
clone_size: .
d_call: .
v_call: TRBV7-2
cdr3_length: 15
cdr3_nt: TGTGCCAGCAGCTTAGCGGTGGGCAGCTCCTACGAGCAGTACTTC
cdr3_aa: CASSLAVGSSYEQYF

j_call: TRBJ1-2
clone_size: .
d_call: TRBD1
v_call: TRBV6-5
cdr3_length: 14
cdr3_nt: TGTGCCAGCAGTTACTCGGGACAGGGCTATGGCTACACCTTC
cdr3_aa: CASSYSGQGYGYTF

j_call: TRBJ2-7
clone_size: .
d_call: .
v_call: TRBV10-3
cdr3_length: 15
cdr3_nt: TGTGCCATCAGGACCGGGGAGGGGGGCTACTACGAGCAGTACTTC
cdr3_aa: CAIRTGEGGYYEQYF

j_call: TRBJ1-1
clone_size: once
d_call: TRBD1
v_call: TRBV28
cdr3_length: 15
cdr3_nt: TGTGCCAGCAGTTCCCTGGGACAGTGGATTACTGAAGCTTTCTTT
cdr3_aa: CASSSLGQWITEAFF

j_call: TRBJ2-3
clone_size: once
d_call: .
v_call: TRBV7-9
cdr3_length: 15
cdr3_nt: TGTGCCAGCAGCCCGCGCGGGTTTGATTTAGATACGCAGTATTTT
cdr3_aa: CASSPRGFDLDTQYF

j_call: TRBJ2-3
clone_size: once
d_call: .
v_call: TRBV7-2
cdr3_length: 15
cdr3_nt: TGTGCCAGCAGCTTAGTTGGCAGTAGCACAGATACGCAGTATTTT
cdr3_aa: CASSLVGSSTDTQYF

j_call: TRBJ2-2
clone_size: .
d_call: .
v_call: TRBV19
cdr3_length: 15
cdr3_nt: TGTGCCAGTAGTATAAAAACAGGAAACACCGGGGAGCTGTTTTTT
cdr3_aa: CASSIKTGNTGELFF

j_call: TRBJ1-2
clone_size: .
d_call: TRBD1
v_call: TRBV27
cdr3_length: 14
cdr3_nt: TGTGCCAGCAGATCACAGGGGGCGGGATATGGCTACACCTTC
cdr3_aa: CASRSQGAGYGYTF

j_call: TRBJ2-2
clone_size: .
d_call: .
v_call: TRBV7-3
cdr3_length: 14
cdr3_nt: TGTGCCAGCAGCTTAAATGTCAACACCGGGGAGCTGTTTTTT
cdr3_aa: CASSLNVNTGELFF

j_call: TRBJ1-1
clone_size: .
d_call: .
v_call: TRBV28
cdr3_length: 14
cdr3_nt: TGTGCCAGCAGTTTAAGTGGGCGGACGGCGGACGCTTTCTTT
cdr3_aa: CASSLSGRTADAFF

j_call: TRBJ1-3
clone_size: .
d_call: .
v_call: TRBV5-8
cdr3_length: 16
cdr3_nt: TGTGCCAGCAGCTCCGGTTTGGTAGCCGGTGGAAACACCATATATTTT
cdr3_aa: CASSSGLVAGGNTIYF

j_call: TRBJ2-1
clone_size: .
d_call: .
v_call: TRBV2
cdr3_length: 18
cdr3_nt: TGTGCCAGCAGCGAACCGGACGACTACAGGATCTCCTACAATGAGCAGTTCTTC
cdr3_aa: CASSEPDDYRISYNEQFF

j_call: TRBJ1-1
clone_size: .
d_call: .
v_call: TRBV29-1
cdr3_length: 16
cdr3_nt: TGCAGCGTTGAATTGGTAGAGGAACAGGGAGGCACTGAAGCTTTCTTT
cdr3_aa: CSVELVEEQGGTEAFF

j_call: TRBJ1-2
clone_size: .
d_call: .
v_call: TRBV18
cdr3_length: 13
cdr3_nt: TGTGCCAGCTCACCACGGGTCACAGAGGACTACACCTTC
cdr3_aa: CASSPRVTEDYTF

j_call: TRBJ2-5
clone_size: once
d_call: .
v_call: TRBV5-1
cdr3_length: 15
cdr3_nt: TGCGCCAGCAGCTCTCCCGATCACTTCCAAGAGACCCAGTACTTC
cdr3_aa: CASSSPDHFQETQYF